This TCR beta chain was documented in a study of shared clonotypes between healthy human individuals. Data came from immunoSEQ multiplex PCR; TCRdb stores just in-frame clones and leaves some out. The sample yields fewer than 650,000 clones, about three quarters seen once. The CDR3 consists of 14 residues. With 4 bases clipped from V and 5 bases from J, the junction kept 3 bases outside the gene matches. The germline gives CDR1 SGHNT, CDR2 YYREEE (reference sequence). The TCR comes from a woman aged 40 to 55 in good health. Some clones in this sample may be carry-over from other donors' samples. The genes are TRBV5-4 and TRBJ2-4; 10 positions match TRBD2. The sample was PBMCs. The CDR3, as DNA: TGTGCCAGCAGCCGAGGACTAGCGGAAAACATTCAGTACTTC. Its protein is CASSRGLAENIQYF.